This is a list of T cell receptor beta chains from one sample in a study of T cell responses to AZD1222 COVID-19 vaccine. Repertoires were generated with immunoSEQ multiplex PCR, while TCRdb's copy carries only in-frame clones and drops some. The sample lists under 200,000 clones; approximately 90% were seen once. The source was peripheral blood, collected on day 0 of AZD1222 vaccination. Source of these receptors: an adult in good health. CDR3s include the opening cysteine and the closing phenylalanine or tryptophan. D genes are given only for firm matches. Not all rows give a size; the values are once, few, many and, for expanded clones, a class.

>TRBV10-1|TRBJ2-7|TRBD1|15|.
CARKSKGALCHEQYF
TGCGCCAGGAAGTCTAAGGGGGCATTGTGCCACGAGCAGTACTTC
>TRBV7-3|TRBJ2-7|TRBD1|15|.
CASSPGTGVSYEQYF
TGTGCCAGCAGTCCCGGGACAGGGGTATCCTACGAGCAGTACTTC
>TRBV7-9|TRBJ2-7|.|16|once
CASSFDPGTRGNEQYF
TGTGCCAGCAGTTTTGACCCCGGGACAAGGGGTAACGAGCAGTACTTC
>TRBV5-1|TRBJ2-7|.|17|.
CASSRTLRVGGSYEQYF
TGCGCCAGCAGCCGCACCCTCAGGGTCGGAGGCTCCTACGAGCAGTACTTC
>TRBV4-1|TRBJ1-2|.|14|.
CASSQDMWIYGYTF
TGCGCCAGCAGCCAAGATATGTGGATCTATGGCTACACCTTC
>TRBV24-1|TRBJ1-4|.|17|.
CATSDRTRTEDNEKLFF
TGTGCCACCAGTGACCGAACCCGGACAGAAGATAATGAAAAACTGTTTTTT
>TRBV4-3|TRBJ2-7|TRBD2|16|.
CASSYGGGSGDYEQYF
TGCGCCAGCAGCTATGGGGGAGGTAGCGGGGACTACGAGCAGTACTTC
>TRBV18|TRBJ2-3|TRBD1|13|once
CASSWDRADTQYF
TGTGCCAGCTCATGGGACAGGGCAGATACGCAGTATTTT
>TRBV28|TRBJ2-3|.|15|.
CASSAQEGGTDTQYF
TGTGCCAGCAGTGCACAGGAGGGGGGCACAGATACGCAGTATTTT
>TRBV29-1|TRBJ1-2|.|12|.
CSVRTEQNGYTF
TGCAGCGTTCGGACAGAGCAAAATGGCTACACCTTC
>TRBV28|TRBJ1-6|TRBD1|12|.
CASGTANSPLHF
TGTGCCAGCGGGACAGCTAATTCACCCCTCCACTTT
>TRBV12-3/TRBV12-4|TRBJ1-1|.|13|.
CASSLAGIAEAFF
TGTGCCAGCAGTTTAGCCGGGATCGCTGAAGCTTTCTTT
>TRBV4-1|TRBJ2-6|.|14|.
CAGGPGAGANVLTF
TGCGCCGGGGGCCCGGGGGCTGGGGCCAACGTCCTGACTTTC
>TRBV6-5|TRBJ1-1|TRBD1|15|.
CASSGSGTVNTEAFF
TGTGCCAGCAGCGGCTCTGGGACAGTGAACACTGAAGCTTTCTTT
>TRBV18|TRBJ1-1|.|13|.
CASSPTSIDEAFF
TGTGCCAGCTCACCTACCTCCATAGATGAAGCTTTCTTT
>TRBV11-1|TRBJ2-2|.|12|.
CASTQATGELFF
TGTGCCAGCACCCAGGCCACCGGGGAGCTGTTTTTT
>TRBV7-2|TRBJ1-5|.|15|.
CASSLEGGSYQPQHF
TGTGCCAGCAGCTTAGAAGGAGGGTCTTATCAGCCCCAGCATTTT
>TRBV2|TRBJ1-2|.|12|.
CASSDSPDGYTF
TGTGCCAGCAGTGACTCGCCGGATGGCTACACCTTC
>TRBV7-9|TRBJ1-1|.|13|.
CASSPGESTEAFF
TGTGCCAGCAGTCCCGGTGAGTCCACTGAAGCTTTCTTT
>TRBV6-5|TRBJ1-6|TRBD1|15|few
CASRWGQGALSPLHF
TGTGCCAGCAGATGGGGACAGGGGGCTCTATCACCCCTCCACTTT
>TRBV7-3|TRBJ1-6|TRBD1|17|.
CASSLNGRGHPDSPLHF
TGTGCCAGCAGCTTAAATGGGAGGGGGCATCCTGATTCACCCCTCCACTTT
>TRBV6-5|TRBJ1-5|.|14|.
CASSHEGVNQPQHF
TGTGCCAGCAGCCACGAGGGTGTCAATCAGCCCCAGCATTTT
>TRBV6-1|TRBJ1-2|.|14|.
CASRLGGEGKGYTF
TGTGCCAGCAGACTAGGGGGGGAGGGCAAGGGCTACACCTTC
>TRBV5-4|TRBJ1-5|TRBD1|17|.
CASSFGGDRGPRQPQHF
TGTGCCAGCAGCTTCGGGGGGGACAGGGGGCCGAGGCAGCCCCAGCATTTT
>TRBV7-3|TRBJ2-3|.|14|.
CASGTGQGTDTQYF
TGTGCCAGCGGAACAGGGCAAGGCACAGATACGCAGTATTTT
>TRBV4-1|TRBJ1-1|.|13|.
CASSQGQNTEAFF
TGCGCCAGCAGCCAAGGACAGAACACTGAAGCTTTCTTT
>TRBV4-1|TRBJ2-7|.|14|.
CASSQATGSYEQYF
TGCGCCAGCAGCCAAGCCACAGGGTCCTACGAGCAGTACTTC
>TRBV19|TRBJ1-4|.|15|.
CASSMSTLGGEKLFF
TGTGCCAGTAGTATGTCCACCCTTGGGGGTGAAAAACTGTTTTTT
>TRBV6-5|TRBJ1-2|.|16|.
CASSYSKMGQNYGYTF
TGTGCCAGCAGTTACTCGAAGATGGGCCAGAACTATGGCTACACCTTC
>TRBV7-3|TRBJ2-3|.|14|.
CASSLTGGRDTQYF
TGTGCCAGCAGCTTAACGGGGGGCAGAGATACGCAGTATTTT
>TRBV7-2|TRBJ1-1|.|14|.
CASSLALDGQEAFF
TGTGCCAGCAGCTTAGCCCTGGACGGTCAGGAGGCTTTCTTT
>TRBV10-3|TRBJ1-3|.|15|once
CAISGSAYAGNTIYF
TGTGCCATCAGTGGATCAGCTTACGCTGGAAACACCATATATTTT
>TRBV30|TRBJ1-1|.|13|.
CAWSLDGNTEAFF
TGTGCCTGGAGTTTAGACGGGAACACTGAAGCTTTCTTT
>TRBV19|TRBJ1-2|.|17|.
CASSVLATGLANYGYTF
TGTGCCAGTAGTGTACTCGCGACCGGACTGGCTAACTATGGCTACACCTTC
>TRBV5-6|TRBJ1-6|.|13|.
CASSSGPNSPLHF
TGTGCCAGCAGCTCCGGGCCGAATTCACCCCTCCACTTT
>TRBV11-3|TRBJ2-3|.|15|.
CASSLNSPVTDTQYF
TGTGCCAGCAGCTTAAACAGCCCCGTCACAGATACGCAGTATTTT
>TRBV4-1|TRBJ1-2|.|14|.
CASSQVDRVYGYTF
TGCGCCAGCAGCCAGGTCGACAGAGTCTATGGCTACACCTTC
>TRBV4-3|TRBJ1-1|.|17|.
CASSQDYRARFGTEAFF
TGCGCCAGCAGCCAAGATTACCGGGCGCGGTTCGGCACTGAAGCTTTCTTT
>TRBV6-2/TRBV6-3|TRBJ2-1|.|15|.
CASSYSGGHYNEQFF
TGTGCCAGCAGTTACTCCGGGGGCCACTACAATGAGCAGTTCTTC
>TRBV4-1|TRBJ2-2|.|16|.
CASSQEVIGGTGELFF
TGCGCCAGCAGCCAAGAAGTGATAGGGGGCACCGGGGAGCTGTTTTTT
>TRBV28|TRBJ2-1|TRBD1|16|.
CASSSPSTGGMDEQFF
TGTGCCAGCAGTTCCCCCTCGACAGGGGGCATGGATGAGCAGTTCTTC
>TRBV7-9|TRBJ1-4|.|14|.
CASSLRALPEKLFF
TGTGCCAGCAGCTTAAGGGCGCTCCCTGAAAAACTGTTTTTT
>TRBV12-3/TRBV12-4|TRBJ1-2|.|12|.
CASSFQSYGYTF
TGTGCCAGCAGTTTTCAGAGCTATGGCTACACCTTC
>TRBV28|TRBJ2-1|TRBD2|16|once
CASSQRLAGPYNEQFF
TGTGCCAGCAGTCAGAGACTAGCGGGGCCGTACAATGAGCAGTTCTTC
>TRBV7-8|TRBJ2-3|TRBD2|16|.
CASSLRLAGVTDTQYF
TGTGCCAGCAGCCTCAGACTAGCGGGGGTCACAGATACGCAGTATTTT
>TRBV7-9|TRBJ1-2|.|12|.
CASSLRLRGYTF
TGTGCCAGCAGCTTACGGTTGCGGGGCTACACCTTC